The source of this TCR beta chain is a study of blood T cell repertoires in COVID-19. Study-wide context: The study drew acute and convalescent COVID-19 samples from the United States, Italy and Spain.

Original analysis: Scientists estimated how many nucleated cells there were by amplifying reference gene primers. The method was immunoSEQ multiplex PCR; TCRdb's version includes in-frame clones alone and lacks a portion of them. V, J and clone size reflect that table, while D and trimming were determined from the DNA. This sample has approximately 84,000 clones, with about 77% found just once. Germline CDR1 and CDR2: MGHRA and YSYEKL. V dropped 4 bases and J dropped 5 bases, with 16 bases sitting between them. This CDR3 contains 15 residues. Source material: peripheral blood. This chain joins TRBV4-1 and TRBJ2-3; possibly TRBD1 for D (5 bases). The sequence was collected from a human donor in a cohort sampled during active COVID-19. CDR3 sequence: CASSPSGRAQDTQYF. DNA for the CDR3: TGCGCCAGCAGCCCAAGTGGCAGGGCCCAAGATACGCAGTATTTT.